This TCR beta chain is drawn from a study of blood T cell repertoires in COVID-19. Original analysis: Nucleated cell counts were estimated from reference gene primer amplification. Sequencing was performed with immunoSEQ multiplex PCR; in TCRdb, only in-frame clones are kept and a portion is missing. That table is the source of V, J and clone size, and D and trimming were worked out from the DNA. Counted here are about 210,000 clones, about 91% occurring once; the ten biggest clones make up about 4.8%. This CDR3 is 15 amino acids long. Germline assignment: CDR1 SGDLS and CDR2 YYNGEE. The V and J ends lost 4 bases and 4 bases respectively, with 15 bases between them.

The receptor was derived from a woman aged 40 to 49 with acute or convalescent COVID-19. The sample consisted of peripheral blood. V usage is TRBV9 and J usage is TRBJ1-3, with D perhaps TRBD1 (5 bases). CDR3 nucleotide sequence: TGTGCCAGCAGCCTCGGCCTCGGGGGGGGAAACACCATATATTTT. Amino acid sequence: CASSLGLGGGNTIYF.